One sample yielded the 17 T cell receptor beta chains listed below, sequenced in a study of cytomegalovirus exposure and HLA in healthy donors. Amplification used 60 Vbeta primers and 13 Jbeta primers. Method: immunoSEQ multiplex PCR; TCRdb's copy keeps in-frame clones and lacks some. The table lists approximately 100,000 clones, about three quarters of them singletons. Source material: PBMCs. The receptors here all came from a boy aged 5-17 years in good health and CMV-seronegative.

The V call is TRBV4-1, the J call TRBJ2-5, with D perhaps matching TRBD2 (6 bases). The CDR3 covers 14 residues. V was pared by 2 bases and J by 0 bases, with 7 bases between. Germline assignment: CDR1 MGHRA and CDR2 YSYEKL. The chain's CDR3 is CASSQREYQETQYF. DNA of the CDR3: TGCGCCAGCAGCCAACGGGAGTACCAAGAGACCCAGTACTTC.

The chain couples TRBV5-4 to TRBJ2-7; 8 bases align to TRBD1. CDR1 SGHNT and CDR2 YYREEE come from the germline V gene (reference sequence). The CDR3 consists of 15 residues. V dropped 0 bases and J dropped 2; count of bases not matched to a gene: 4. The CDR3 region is CASSLVGQVPYEQYF. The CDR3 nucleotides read TGTGCCAGCAGCTTGGTGGGACAGGTCCCCTACGAGCAGTACTTC.

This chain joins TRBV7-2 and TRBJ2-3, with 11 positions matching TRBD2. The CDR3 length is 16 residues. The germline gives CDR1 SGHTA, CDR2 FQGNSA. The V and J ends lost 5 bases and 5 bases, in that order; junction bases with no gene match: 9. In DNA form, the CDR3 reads TGTGCCAGCAGCCCGAGCTTAGCGGGGGGGGGAGATACGCAGTATTTT. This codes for CASSPSLAGGGDTQYF.

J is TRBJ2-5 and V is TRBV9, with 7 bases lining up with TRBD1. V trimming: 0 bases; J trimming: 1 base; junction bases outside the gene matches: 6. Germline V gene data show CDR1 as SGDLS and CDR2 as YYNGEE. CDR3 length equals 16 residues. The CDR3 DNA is TGTGCCAGCAGCGTAGGGGACCCAGGGGGCCAAGAGACCCAGTACTTC. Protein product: CASSVGDPGGQETQYF.

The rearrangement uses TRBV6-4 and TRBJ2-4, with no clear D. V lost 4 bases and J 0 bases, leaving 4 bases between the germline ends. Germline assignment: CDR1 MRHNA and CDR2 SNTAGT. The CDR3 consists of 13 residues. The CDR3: CASSGLAKNIQYF. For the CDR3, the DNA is TGTGCCAGCAGTGGGCTAGCCAAAAACATTCAGTACTTC.

CDR3 residues: CAWTLGGTDTQYF. For the CDR3, the DNA is TGTGCCTGGACACTAGGAGGCACAGATACGCAGTATTTT. The gene calls are TRBV30 and TRBJ2-3, with a possible D match to TRBD2 (5 bases). The CDR3 is 13 amino acids. Germline V CDR1 and CDR2: GTSNPN, SVGIG (reference sequence). Trimming stripped 4 bases from V and 1 base from J, with 9 bases between.

This chain's CDR3 is CASSLVAQGLYEQYF. The CDR3 region has the DNA TGTGCCAGCAGCTTGGTTGCGCAGGGACTATACGAGCAGTACTTC. The rearrangement joins TRBV5-4 to TRBJ2-7; the match to TRBD2 covers 7 bases. The CDR3 sequence is 15 residues long. Germline-derived CDR1 and CDR2 are SGHNT and YYREEE (reference sequence). V shed 0 bases, J shed 4 bases, and the junction held 7 bases outside the gene matches.

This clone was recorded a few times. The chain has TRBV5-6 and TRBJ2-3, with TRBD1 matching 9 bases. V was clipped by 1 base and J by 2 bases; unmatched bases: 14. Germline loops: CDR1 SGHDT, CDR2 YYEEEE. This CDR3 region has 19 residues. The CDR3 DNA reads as TGTGCCAGCAGCTTGTGGGGACAGGGTCCCCGTATGTTCACAGATACGCAGTATTTT. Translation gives CASSLWGQGPRMFTDTQYF. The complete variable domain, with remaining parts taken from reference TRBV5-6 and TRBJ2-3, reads DAGVTQSPTHLIKTRGQQVTLRCSPKSGHDTVSWYQQALGQGPQFIFQYYEEEERQRGNFPDRFSGHQFPNYSSELNVNALLLGDSALYLCASSLWGQGPRMFTDTQYFGPGTRLTVL.

DNA for the CDR3: TGTGCCAGCAGCTCAAGGACAGGGGCTTGGAATGAGCAGTTCTTC. Residues: CASSSRTGAWNEQFF. The chain joins TRBV7-9 to TRBJ2-1, with 9 nucleotides matching TRBD1. The CDR3 has 15 residues. Germline values: CDR1 SEHNR, CDR2 FQNEAQ (reference sequence). V was clipped by 4 bases and J by 7 bases; unmatched bases: 8.

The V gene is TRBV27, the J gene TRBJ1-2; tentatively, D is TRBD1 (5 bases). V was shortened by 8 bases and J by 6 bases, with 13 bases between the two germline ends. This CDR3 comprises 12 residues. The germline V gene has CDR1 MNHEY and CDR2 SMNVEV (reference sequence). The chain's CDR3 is CASGRGDHGYTF. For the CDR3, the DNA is TGTGCCAGCGGGCGGGGGGATCATGGCTACACCTTC.

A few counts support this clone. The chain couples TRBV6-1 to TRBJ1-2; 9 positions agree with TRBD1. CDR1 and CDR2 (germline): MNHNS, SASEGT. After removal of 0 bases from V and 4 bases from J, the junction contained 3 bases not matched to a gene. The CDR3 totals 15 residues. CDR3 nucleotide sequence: TGTGCCAGCAGTGAAGCGCCGGGACAGGGCTATGGCTACACCTTC. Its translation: CASSEAPGQGYGYTF.

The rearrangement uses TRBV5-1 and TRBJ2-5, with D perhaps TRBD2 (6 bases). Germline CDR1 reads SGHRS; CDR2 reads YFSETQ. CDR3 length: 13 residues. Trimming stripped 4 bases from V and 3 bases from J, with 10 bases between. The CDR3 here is CASSGTAEETQYF. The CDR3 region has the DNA TGCGCCAGCAGCGGGACTGCTGAAGAGACCCAGTACTTC.

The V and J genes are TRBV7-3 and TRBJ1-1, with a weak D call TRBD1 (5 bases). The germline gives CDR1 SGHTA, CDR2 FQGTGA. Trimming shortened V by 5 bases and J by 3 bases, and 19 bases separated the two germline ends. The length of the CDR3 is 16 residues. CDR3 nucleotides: TGTGCCAGCAGCCCGGGGCCGGGAGCAGGGTACACTGAAGCTTTCTTT. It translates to CASSPGPGAGYTEAFF.

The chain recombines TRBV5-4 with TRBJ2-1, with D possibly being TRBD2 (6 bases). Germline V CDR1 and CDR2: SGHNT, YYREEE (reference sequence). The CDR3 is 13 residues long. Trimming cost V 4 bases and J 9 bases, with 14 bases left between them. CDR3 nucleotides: TGTGCCAGCAGCCGGGCGGGGTTGGGTGAGCAGTTCTTC. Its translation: CASSRAGLGEQFF.

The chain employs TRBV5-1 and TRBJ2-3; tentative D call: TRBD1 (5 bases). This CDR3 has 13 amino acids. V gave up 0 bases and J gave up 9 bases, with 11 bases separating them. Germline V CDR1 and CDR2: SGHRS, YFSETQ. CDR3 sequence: CASSLDSRETQYF. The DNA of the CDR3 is TGCGCCAGCAGCTTGGATTCCAGGGAAACGCAGTATTTT. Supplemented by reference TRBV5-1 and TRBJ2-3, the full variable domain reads KAGVTQTPRYLIKTRGQQVTLSCSPISGHRSVSWYQQTPGQGLQFLFEYFSETQRNKGNFPGRFSGRQFSNSRSEMNVSTLELGDSALYLCASSLDSRETQYFGPGTRLTVL.

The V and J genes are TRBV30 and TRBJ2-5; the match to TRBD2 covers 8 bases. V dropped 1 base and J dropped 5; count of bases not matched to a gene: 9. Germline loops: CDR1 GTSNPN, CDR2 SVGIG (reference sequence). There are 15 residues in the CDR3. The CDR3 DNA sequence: TGTGCCTGGAGTGGACGGGGGGGTCCCGGCGAGACCCAGTACTTC. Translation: CAWSGRGGPGETQYF.

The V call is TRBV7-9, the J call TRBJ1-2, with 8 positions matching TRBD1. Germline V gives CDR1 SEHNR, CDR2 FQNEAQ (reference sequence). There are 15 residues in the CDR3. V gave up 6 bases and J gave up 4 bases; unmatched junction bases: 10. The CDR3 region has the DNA TGTGCCAGCAGTTTCGGACAGGGCGGCATCTATGGCTACACCTTC. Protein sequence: CASSFGQGGIYGYTF. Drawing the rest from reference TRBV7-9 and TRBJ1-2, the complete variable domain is DTGVSQNPRHKITKRGQNVTFRCDPISEHNRLYWYRQTLGQGPEFLTYFQNEAQLEKSRLLSDRFSAERPKGSFSTLEIQRTEQGDSAMYLCASSFGQGGIYGYTFGSGTRLTVV.